Shown below are 18 T cell receptor beta chains from a single sample sequenced in a study of blood T cell repertoires in COVID-19. Repertoires were generated with immunoSEQ multiplex PCR, while TCRdb's copy carries only in-frame clones and drops some. In the table there are about 180,000 clones, more than 80% of which are singletons. The source material was PBMCs or T cells enriched from blood (not recorded which). These receptors all stem from a man aged 40-55 years who had recovered from COVID-19.

The chain is built from TRBV9 and TRBJ1-1; unclear D gene. Trimming pared 1 base from V and 2 bases from J, leaving 9 bases between. CDR3 size: 14 residues. Germline CDR1 is SGDLS and CDR2 is YYNGEE. CDR3 region: CASSVRGLNTEAFF. CDR3 nucleotides: TGTGCCAGCAGCGTACGGGGATTAAACACTGAAGCTTTCTTT.

CDR3 nucleotides: TGCAGCGTTATTATTTTAGGGACTACCTTAGCCAAAAACATTCAGTACTTC. Translation: CSVIILGTTLAKNIQYF. V and J are TRBV29-1 and TRBJ2-4; 7 bases are shared with TRBD2. Germline CDR1 is SQVTM and CDR2 is ANQGSEA. Germline trimming cut 5 bases from V and 0 bases from J; bases unmatched to any gene: 13. The CDR3 totals 17 residues.

The CDR3 region is CASRPTSGGAPDTQYF. The CDR3 DNA reads as TGTGCCAGTAGGCCGACTAGCGGGGGGGCCCCAGATACGCAGTATTTT. The chain recombines TRBV19 with TRBJ2-3, with 14 bases matching TRBD2. The CDR3 is 16 residues long. Germline V gene lookup returns CDR1 LNHDA and CDR2 SQIVND (reference sequence). J lost 4 bases, V lost 6 bases, and 6 bases had no gene match. The full variable domain, rest sourced from reference TRBV19 and TRBJ2-3, is DGGITQSPKYLFRKEGQNVTLSCEQNLNHDAMYWYRQDPGQGLRLIYYSQIVNDFQKGDIAEGYSVSREKKESFPLTVTSAQKNPTAFYLCASRPTSGGAPDTQYFGPGTRLTVL.

The sample holds a few counts of this clone. The J gene is TRBJ2-5, the V gene TRBV25-1; weak D call: TRBD1 (6 bases). Germline V gives CDR1 MGHDK, CDR2 SYGVNS. The CDR3 loop spans 15 amino acids. Trimming cost V 3 bases and J 4 bases, with 15 bases left between them. This chain's CDR3 is CASSDGRGWLETQYF. The CDR3, as DNA: TGTGCCAGCAGTGACGGCAGGGGATGGTTAGAGACCCAGTACTTC. Filled out from reference TRBV25-1 and TRBJ2-5, the complete variable domain reads EADIYQTPRYLVIGTGKKITLECSQTMGHDKMYWYQQDPGMELHLIHYSYGVNSTEKGDLSSESTVSRIRTEHFPLTLESARPSHTSQYLCASSDGRGWLETQYFGPGTRLLVL.

The rearrangement links TRBV11-3 to TRBJ1-4; unclear D gene. The germline gives CDR1 SGHNT, CDR2 YENEEA. The CDR3 covers 15 residues. The ends were cut back, 0 bases at V and 2 bases at J, with 7 bases in the middle. CDR3 region: CASSLDALTNEKLFF. CDR3 sequence (DNA): TGTGCCAGCAGCTTAGATGCGTTGACTAATGAAAAACTGTTTTTT.

In nucleotides, the CDR3 is TGTGCCAGCAGCCTCCCCGGGACAGGTGTTCCGGGAATGGCAGATACGCAGTATTTT. This translates into CASSLPGTGVPGMADTQYF. The chain combines TRBV7-3 with TRBJ2-3; 8 bases match TRBD1. CDR3 size: 19 residues. Germline V gene data show CDR1 as SGHTA and CDR2 as FQGTGA. The V segment lost 5 bases and the J segment 4 bases; nucleotides outside the gene matches: 20. Complete variable domain (other parts from reference TRBV7-3 and TRBJ2-3): GAGVSQTPSNKVTEKGKYVELRCDPISGHTALYWYRQSLGQGPEFLIYFQGTGAADDSGLPNDRFFAVRPEGSVSTLKIQRTERGDSAVYLCASSLPGTGVPGMADTQYFGPGTRLTVL.

The chain couples TRBV9 to TRBJ2-2; possible D gene TRBD2, 5 bases. V gave up 0 bases and J gave up 8 bases, with 8 bases separating them. This CDR3 is built from 13 residues. Germline V gene sequence: CDR1 SGDLS, CDR2 YYNGEE. The CDR3 DNA is TGTGCCAGCAGCGTAGACGGGGTAGGGGAGCTGTTTTTT. It specifies CASSVDGVGELFF.

Worth noting for this clone: At one end the junction does not follow the germline gene, possibly because of a read error. V gene TRBV3-1 (or the pseudogene TRBV3-2) combines with J gene TRBJ1-1; 7 nucleotides line up with TRBD1. CDR1 is LGHDT, CDR2 YNNKEL, per germline (reference sequence). The CDR3 runs 16 residues. CDR3 amino acids: CASSQTHTGTASPQLW. The CDR3 DNA is TGTGCCAGCAGCCAGACACATACGGGGACAGCGAGCCCTCAGCTCTGG.

V is TRBV6-5 and J is TRBJ2-5; D ambiguous. Per germline, CDR1 MNHEY and CDR2 SVGAGI. The V end lost 2 bases, the J end lost 5 bases, and 12 bases lay between the germline ends. This CDR3 contains 14 residues. CDR3 bases: TGTGCCAGCAGTTACAGACAACCTGGGGAGACCCAGTACTTC. Translated, it gives CASSYRQPGETQYF.

This chain links TRBV5-1 with TRBJ1-5; D unresolved. Germline V gives CDR1 SGHRS, CDR2 YFSETQ. The CDR3 is 15 amino acids. V dropped 3 bases and J dropped 5 bases, with 15 bases sitting between them. The CDR3 is CASSSEDPRYQPQHF. CDR3 DNA: TGCGCCAGCAGCTCTGAAGATCCCAGGTATCAGCCCCAGCATTTT.

V and J are TRBV5-1 and TRBJ1-6; 9 bases align to TRBD1. The V gene end was trimmed by 3 bases and the J gene end by 7 bases; junction bases not matched to a gene: 8. Germline V CDR1 and CDR2: SGHRS, YFSETQ. The CDR3 totals 16 residues. This chain's CDR3 is CASSWTPGQGNSPLHF. DNA of the CDR3: TGCGCCAGCAGCTGGACCCCCGGACAGGGGAATTCACCCCTCCACTTT.

V is TRBV4-1 and J is TRBJ1-2, with TRBD1 matching over 9 bases. The CDR3 contains 12 residues. Germline loops: CDR1 MGHRA, CDR2 YSYEKL. V lost 4 bases to trimming and J lost 6 bases; unmatched junction nucleotides: 0. The CDR3 region has the DNA TGCGCCAGCAGCCGGACAGGGGATGGCTACACCTTC. Protein sequence: CASSRTGDGYTF.

This chain connects TRBV28 to TRBJ1-3, with 7 bases fitting TRBD1. Germline lookup yields CDR1 MDHEN and CDR2 SYDVKM. J lost 2 bases, V lost 3 bases, and 4 bases had no gene match. The CDR3 is made up of 15 amino acids. The CDR3: CASSFLDRPGNTIYF. In DNA, the CDR3 is TGTGCCAGCAGTTTCTTGGACAGGCCTGGAAACACCATATATTTT.

This rearrangement joins TRBV7-9 to TRBJ1-1; perhaps TRBD1 as D (6 bases). CDR3 length: 14 amino acids. The V and J ends lost 0 bases and 10 bases respectively, with 15 bases between them. Germline lookup yields CDR1 SEHNR and CDR2 FQNEAQ (reference sequence). CDR3 DNA: TGTGCCAGCAGCTTAGCGAACGGGGGCGGGGGAGCTTTCTTT. Its translation: CASSLANGGGGAFF.

The chain is built from TRBV19 and TRBJ1-5; D gene unclear. V was cut by 1 base and J by 0 bases, with 10 bases left in between. Germline CDR1 and CDR2: LNHDA and SQIVND (reference sequence). This CDR3 contains 16 residues. CDR3 coding DNA: TGTGCCAGTAGTATAGGGCGGAGGTTTAGCAATCAGCCCCAGCATTTT. It yields the protein CASSIGRRFSNQPQHF.

As concerns this clone: The identical CDR3 is also encoded by other nucleotide sequences in the sample. The chain recombines TRBV10-3 with TRBJ2-6, with TRBD2 matching over 7 bases. The length of the CDR3 is 18 residues. J gave up 1 base and V 6 bases, and 12 bases lay outside the gene matches. CDR1 is ENHRY, CDR2 SYGVKD, per germline. The DNA for the CDR3 is TGTGCCATCAGGGGGACGGGGGGAGAACGATCTGGGGCCAACGTCCTGACTTTC. The encoded protein is CAIRGTGGERSGANVLTF.

The CDR3 loop reads CASSQTGANQPQHF. As DNA, the CDR3 is TGTGCCAGCAGCCAGACAGGGGCGAATCAGCCCCAGCATTTT. This sequence joins TRBV5-6 and TRBJ1-5; 8 nucleotides match TRBD1. This CDR3 spans 14 amino acids. Trimming removed 4 bases from V and 4 bases from J; junction bases left unmatched: 4. The V gene's germline CDR1 is SGHDT and CDR2 YYEEEE.

The CDR3 loop reads CASAPSGTGDQPQHF. CDR3 nucleotide sequence: TGTGCCAGTGCACCCTCAGGGACAGGGGATCAGCCCCAGCATTTT. This chain joins TRBV19 and TRBJ1-5, with 10 positions matching TRBD1. This CDR3 is 15 amino acids long. Germline V gives CDR1 LNHDA, CDR2 SQIVND (reference sequence). V lost 8 bases to trimming and J lost 5 bases; unmatched junction nucleotides: 9.